The clone carrying this T cell receptor beta chain was seen a handful of times. Its specificity is not known. This record belongs to a study of CD8 T cells in ankylosing spondylitis. The CDR3 has 15 amino acids. Germline CDR1 KGHDR, CDR2 SFDVKD. Between the trimmed V and J ends, which lost 4 bases and 4 bases, there was a span of 13 bases. Study outcomes and limitations: What seemed typical of ankylosing spondylitis blood was a TCR beta motif built from roughly 8 highly homologous variants. According to the report, clones linked to the disease were significantly enriched in matched synovial fluid samples taken from ankylosing spondylitis patients. Disease-linked clones bore a CD8+ phenotype, appearing relatively rarely in peripheral blood.

Scientists made TCR beta libraries using quantitative 5'-RACE with molecular barcodes. TCRdb re-called the 5' RACE reads with MiXCR, one entry per CDR3 protein. In the table there are 200,000 to 300,000 distinct CDR3 sequences, roughly 32% of which are singletons. The source material was blood, either unsorted or a sorted T cell fraction (not recorded which). This receptor was obtained from a male donor with ankylosing spondylitis or in good health (not recorded which). The chain carries TRBV24-1 and TRBJ2-1; D might be TRBD2 (5 bases). The CDR3 DNA sequence: TGTGCCACCAGTGACGCACGGGGAACTTACAATGAGCAGTTCTTC. Its translation is CATSDARGTYNEQFF.